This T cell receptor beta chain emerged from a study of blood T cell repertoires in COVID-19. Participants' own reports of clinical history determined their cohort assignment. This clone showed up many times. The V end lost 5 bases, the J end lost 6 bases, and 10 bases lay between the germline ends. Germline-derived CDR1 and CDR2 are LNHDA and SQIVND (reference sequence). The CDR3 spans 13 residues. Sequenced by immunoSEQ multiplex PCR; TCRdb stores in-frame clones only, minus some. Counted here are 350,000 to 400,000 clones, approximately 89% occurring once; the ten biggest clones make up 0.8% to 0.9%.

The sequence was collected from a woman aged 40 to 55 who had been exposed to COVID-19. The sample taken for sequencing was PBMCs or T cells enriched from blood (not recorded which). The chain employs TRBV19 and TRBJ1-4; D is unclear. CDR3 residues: CASSELKHEKLFF. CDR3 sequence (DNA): TGTGCCAGTAGTGAGCTAAAACATGAAAAACTGTTTTTT.